This T cell receptor beta chain was documented in a study of identical twins. TCRdb reprocessed the 5' RACE reads with MiXCR, giving one entry per CDR3 protein. The sample holds 690,000 or so distinct CDR3 sequences, around 6% seen once. This clonotype came up many times. The CDR3 is 15 amino acids. J lost 5 bases, V lost 8 bases, and 10 bases had no gene match. Germline assignment: CDR1 MNHNS and CDR2 SASEGT. The chain joins TRBV6-1 to TRBJ2-1; 9 nucleotides align to TRBD2. This clonotype originated in a man aged 18 to 30 in good health. The sample consisted of naive T cells sorted from blood. CDR3: CASQRREGPNNEQFF. The CDR3 nucleotides read TGTGCCAGCCAACGGCGGGAGGGCCCCAACAATGAGCAGTTCTTC.